This passage covers 2 T cell receptor beta chains from one sample sequenced in a study of blood T cell repertoires in COVID-19. Assay used: immunoSEQ multiplex PCR; TCRdb lists only in-frame clones, some missing. The sample yields 150,000 or so clones, about 87% seen once. Sequencing used peripheral blood. All receptors derive from a man older than 75 with acute or convalescent COVID-19.

J is TRBJ2-7 and V is TRBV24-1, with D perhaps TRBD2 (5 bases). The ends were cut back, 5 bases at V and 7 bases at J, with 14 bases in the middle. CDR1 KGHDR and CDR2 SFDVKD come from the germline V gene. The length of the CDR3 is 13 residues. The CDR3 bases are TGTGCCACCAGTGCCCCCGGACTGGGAGAGCAGTACTTC. Translated: CATSAPGLGEQYF.

The rearrangement links TRBV21-1 to TRBJ2-5; the DNA was not compared with TRBD2, the D call given in the table. TRBV21-1 is a pseudogene. This CDR3 is built from 14 residues. This CDR3 reads CASSKARRFETQYF. The DNA of the CDR3 is TGTGCCAGCAGCAAAGCCCGGAGGTTCGAGACCCAGTACTTC.